Here is one T cell receptor (beta chain) with its context. Its antigen is as yet unknown. Other DNA variants within this sample encode the same CDR3. The data originate from a study of shared clonotypes between healthy human individuals. Study findings and constraints: As a rule, naive subsets had a larger estimated richness than memory subsets.

CDR3 length: 14 amino acids. The V gene's germline CDR1 is MNHNY and CDR2 SVGAGI (reference sequence). V was trimmed by 5 bases and J by 1 base, leaving 11 bases between them. TCRdb's table, derived via immunoSEQ multiplex PCR, lists solely in-frame clones and lacks some. There are about 2.5 million clones in the sample; around 92% occur only once, and 0.3% to 0.4% lies in the top ten. CD4+ cell separation produced CD45RA+ naive and CD45RA-negative memory subsets. The sequenced material came from naive CD4+ T cells from PBMCs. Described subset: CD45RA+ positively selected. The TCR was taken from a man between 18 and 35 years old in good health. Some clones in this sample may be carry-over from other donors' samples. The genes are TRBV6-6 and TRBJ1-1, with TRBD1 as a possible D gene (6 bases). The CDR3 protein is CASSPPGQNTEAFF. The CDR3 DNA follows: TGTGCCAGCAGTCCTCCGGGACAGAACACTGAAGCTTTCTTT.